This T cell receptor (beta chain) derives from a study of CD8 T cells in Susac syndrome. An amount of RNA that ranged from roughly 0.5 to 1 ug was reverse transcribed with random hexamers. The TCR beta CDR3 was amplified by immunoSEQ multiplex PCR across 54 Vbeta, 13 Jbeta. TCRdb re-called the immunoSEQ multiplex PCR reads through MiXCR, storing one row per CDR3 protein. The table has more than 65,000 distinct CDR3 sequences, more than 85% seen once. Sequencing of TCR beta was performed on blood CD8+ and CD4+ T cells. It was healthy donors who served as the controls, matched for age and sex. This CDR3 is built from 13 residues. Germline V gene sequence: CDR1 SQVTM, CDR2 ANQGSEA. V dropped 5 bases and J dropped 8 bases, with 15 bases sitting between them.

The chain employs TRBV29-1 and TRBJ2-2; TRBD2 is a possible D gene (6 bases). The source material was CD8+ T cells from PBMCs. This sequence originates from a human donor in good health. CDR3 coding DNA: TGCAGCGTTCTGGGAGGAAGTTCAGGGGAGCTGTTTTTT. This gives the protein CSVLGGSSGELFF.